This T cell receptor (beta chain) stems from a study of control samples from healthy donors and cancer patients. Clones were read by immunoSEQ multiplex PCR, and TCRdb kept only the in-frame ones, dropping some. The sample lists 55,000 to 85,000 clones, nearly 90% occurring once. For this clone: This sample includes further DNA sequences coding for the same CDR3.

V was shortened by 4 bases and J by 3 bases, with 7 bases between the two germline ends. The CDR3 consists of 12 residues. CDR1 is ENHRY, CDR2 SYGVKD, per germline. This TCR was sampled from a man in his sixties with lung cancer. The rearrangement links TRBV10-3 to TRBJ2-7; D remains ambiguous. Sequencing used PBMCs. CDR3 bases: TGTGCCATCAGTGGTGGGGACTACGAGCAGTACGTC. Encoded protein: CAISGGDYEQYV.